This T cell receptor (beta chain) was identified during a study of Graves' ophthalmopathy and Graves' hyperthyroidism. Study outcomes and limitations: Discriminating ophthalmopathy from stable hyperthyroidism, a 13-signature model attained a sensitivity of approximately 90% and a specificity of about 81%. Blood repertoires reportedly contained most expanded thyroid clonotypes above 0.001 frequency.

V lost 5 bases and J 0 bases, leaving 4 bases between the germline ends. The CDR3 is 12 residues long. Germline V gene lookup returns CDR1 LNHDA and CDR2 SQIVND (reference sequence). This clonotype showed up many times. Its matching antigen is unknown. TCR beta CDR3 amplification used RNA transcripts. HTBI primers were used in a first-round RT-PCR, which preceded a second-round multiplex PCR. TCRdb re-called the multiplex PCR reads through MiXCR, storing one row per CDR3 protein. The sample includes about 210,000 distinct CDR3 sequences, under 30% seen only once; the top ten take over 7.5%. Pregnancy or lactation, uncontrolled infections and other autoimmune diseases were grounds for excluding patients.

The clonotype was recovered from a middle-aged man with Graves' ophthalmopathy. What was sequenced was peripheral blood. The gene calls are TRBV19 and TRBJ1-1, with D unresolved. The CDR3 is CASSWLNTEAFF. The CDR3 DNA sequence: TGTGCCAGTAGTTGGTTGAACACTGAAGCTTTCTTT.